One and the same sample provided the 26 T cell receptor beta chains below, sequenced in a study of T cells in localized non-small cell lung cancer. Using immunoSEQ multiplex PCR, the repertoire was profiled, and TCRdb retains in-frame clones only, with some absent. The data hold 24,000 or so clones, with 70% to 90% observed a single time. Sample: peripheral blood, taken before any cancer treatment. All receptors come from a female donor older than 55 with stage I lung adenocarcinoma.

This chain connects TRBV18 to TRBJ1-4, with D uncertain. Germline V CDR1 and CDR2: KGHSH, LQKENI. V lost 2 bases to trimming and J lost 7 bases, with 5 bases between them. The CDR3 is 12 residues long. This CDR3 reads CASSPAGEKLFF. For the CDR3, the DNA is TGTGCCAGCTCACCAGCGGGTGAAAAACTGTTTTTT.

This clone was counted a single time. The J gene is TRBJ2-7, the V gene TRBV9, with 7 bases lining up with TRBD1. Germline V gene sequence: CDR1 SGDLS, CDR2 YYNGEE. Unmatched junction bases numbered 5, after V lost 2 bases and J lost 0 bases. The CDR3 has 15 amino acids. DNA of the CDR3: TGTGCCAGCAGCGTTTCGACAGGGAGCTCCTACGAGCAGTACTTC. This gives the protein CASSVSTGSSYEQYF.

The chain is built from TRBV5-8 and TRBJ2-2, with D possibly being TRBD1 (5 bases). V was cut by 0 bases and J by 4 bases, with 7 bases left in between. This CDR3 is 14 amino acids long. Germline-derived CDR1 and CDR2 are SGHTS and YDEGEE. The CDR3 coding sequence is TGTGCCAGCAGCTTGGGACAGTCCACCGGGGAGCTGTTTTTT. This encodes CASSLGQSTGELFF.

The rearrangement links TRBV4-2 to TRBJ2-1, with TRBD2 matching over 7 bases. This CDR3 has 18 residues. J was trimmed by 2 bases and V by 0 bases; bases with no gene match: 10. The V gene's germline CDR1 is LGHNA and CDR2 YNFKEQ. The CDR3, as DNA: TGTGCCAGCAGCCAAGAAACGAGCAGCGGGGAACCCTACAATGAGCAGTTCTTC. Its translation is CASSQETSSGEPYNEQFF.

J is TRBJ2-3 and V is TRBV9, with a weak D call TRBD2 (6 bases). Germline V CDR1 and CDR2: SGDLS, YYNGEE. The length of the CDR3 is 14 residues. The germline V and J ends were trimmed by 4 bases and 1 base, with 10 bases remaining between them. The CDR3 here is CASSNTGGTDTQYF. CDR3 DNA: TGTGCCAGCAGCAACACGGGAGGCACAGATACGCAGTATTTT.

For this clone: A much larger clone lies a single base off, so this may be a read error. The rearrangement uses TRBV11-2 and TRBJ1-2, with D unresolved. There are 11 residues in the CDR3. V shed 1 base and J shed 4 bases, with 1 base lying between them. CDR1 and CDR2 (germline): SGHAT, FQNNGV. DNA for the CDR3: TGTGCCAGCAGCTTAGGCTATGGCTACACCTTC. This encodes CASSLGYGYTF.

CDR3 DNA sequence: TGTGCCTGGAGGGAGGACAGAATTGAAGCTTTCTTT. It translates to CAWREDRIEAFF. The rearrangement joins TRBV30 to TRBJ1-1, with a possible D match to TRBD1 (6 bases). The CDR3 runs to 12 residues. Germline CDR1 is GTSNPN and CDR2 is SVGIG (reference sequence). Trimming removed 3 bases from V and 7 bases from J, with 12 bases in between. The full variable domain, with the rest looked up from reference TRBV30 and TRBJ1-1, is SQTIHQWPATLVQPVGSPLSLECTVEGTSNPNLYWYRQAAGRGLQLLFYSVGIGQISSEVPQNLSASRPQDRQFILSSKKLLLSDSGFYLCAWREDRIEAFFGQGTRLTVV.

V usage is TRBV5-5 and J usage is TRBJ1-2; no definite D call. V was shortened by 2 bases and J by 3 bases, with 5 bases between the two germline ends. The CDR3 sequence is 12 residues long. Germline CDR1 is SGHKS and CDR2 is YYEKEE (reference sequence). The CDR3 here is CASSFSDYGYTF. For the CDR3, the DNA is TGTGCCAGCAGCTTTTCGGACTATGGCTACACCTTC.

This clone is medium-sized by share. One end of the junction does not line up with germline, which may come from a read error. The chain carries TRBV7-2 and TRBJ2-7, with D tentatively TRBD1 or TRBD2 (6 bases each). CDR1 and CDR2 (germline): SGHTA, FQGNSA. CDR3 length: 14 amino acids. CDR3 amino acids: CASNLVSGAGEQYF. As DNA, the CDR3 is TGTGCCAGCAACTTAGTCTCGGGGGCGGGGGAGCAGTACTTC.

The chain employs TRBV4-2 and TRBJ2-7, with D possibly TRBD1 on 5 matching bases. Per germline, CDR1 LGHNA and CDR2 YNFKEQ. CDR3 length equals 14 residues. V lost 0 bases, J lost 0 bases, and 6 bases lay in between. This chain's CDR3 is CASSQDRVSYEQYF. In DNA form, the CDR3 reads TGTGCCAGCAGCCAAGACAGGGTCTCCTACGAGCAGTACTTC.

This clone was picked up a small number of times. The chain uses TRBV4-1 and TRBJ2-1; D is possibly TRBD2 (5 bases). Germline V gives CDR1 MGHRA, CDR2 YSYEKL. Trimming cost V 0 bases and J 0 bases, with 9 bases left between them. This CDR3 has 16 residues. The CDR3 DNA reads as TGCGCCAGCAGCCAAGATATGGGGAGCTCCTACAATGAGCAGTTCTTC. It specifies CASSQDMGSSYNEQFF.

The count of this clone is one. V gene TRBV5-4 combines with J gene TRBJ1-2; D call uncertain. This CDR3 contains 14 residues. Germline CDR1 and CDR2: SGHNT and YYREEE (reference sequence). V was cut by 0 bases and J by 6 bases, with 12 bases left in between. CDR3 loop: CASSLGGSSDGYTF. The CDR3 bases are TGTGCCAGCAGCTTGGGAGGGTCTTCGGATGGCTACACCTTC.

The chain recombines TRBV30 with TRBJ1-2; 8 positions agree with TRBD1. CDR1 GTSNPN and CDR2 SVGIG come from the germline V gene (reference sequence). The CDR3 covers 13 residues. V lost 4 bases to trimming and J lost 8 bases; unmatched junction nucleotides: 9. The CDR3 sequence: CAWNDRGRSGYTF. The CDR3 bases are TGTGCCTGGAACGACAGGGGCCGTAGCGGCTACACCTTC.

The chain has TRBV6-1 and TRBJ2-7; 7 bases map to TRBD2. V shed 6 bases and J 1 base; nucleotides not matched to a gene: 9. This CDR3 is built from 15 residues. The germline CDR1 and CDR2 sequences are MNHNS and SASEGT. CDR3 bases: TGTGCCAGCAGCGCTCAGAAAGCGGGGTCCTACGAGCAGTACTTC. Protein: CASSAQKAGSYEQYF.

This clone was detected once. The rearrangement uses TRBV7-9 and TRBJ1-5, with TRBD1 matching over 7 bases. Looked up from germline, CDR1 is SEHNR and CDR2 is FQNEAQ (reference sequence). V shed 3 bases, J shed 0 bases, and the junction held 2 bases outside the gene matches. The CDR3 extends over 15 amino acids. CDR3 protein: CASSLGQLSNQPQHF. The CDR3, as DNA: TGTGCCAGCAGCTTGGGACAGCTTAGCAATCAGCCCCAGCATTTT.

This clone counts as medium-sized. The chain has TRBV30 and TRBJ1-2; D is ambiguous. The CDR3 contains 13 residues. CDR1 is GTSNPN and CDR2 is SVGIG in the germline V gene (reference sequence). Between the trimmed V and J ends, which lost 0 bases and 7 bases, there was a span of 12 bases. Here the CDR3 reads CAWSVAIHSGYTF. Written as DNA, the CDR3 is TGTGCCTGGAGTGTAGCCATACATAGTGGCTACACCTTC.

A single count supports this clone. The chain employs TRBV6-5 and TRBJ1-1; D not certain. Germline CDR1 and CDR2: MNHEY and SVGAGI. CDR3 length: 13 amino acids. V was cut by 4 bases and J by 1 base, with 7 bases left in between. CDR3 region: CASSSRQNTEAFF. CDR3 bases: TGTGCCAGCAGTTCAAGACAGAACACTGAAGCTTTCTTT.

The gene calls are TRBV2 and TRBJ2-1; possible D gene TRBD2, 7 bases. CDR3 length: 14 residues. Trimming cost V 6 bases and J 5 bases, with 14 bases left between them. The germline CDR1 and CDR2 sequences are SNHLY and FYNNEI. This CDR3 is CASRKAGANNEQFF. The CDR3 bases are TGTGCCAGCAGGAAGGCGGGGGCGAACAATGAGCAGTTCTTC.

The chain combines TRBV27 with TRBJ2-7; D is possibly TRBD2 (5 bases). Germline V gene lookup returns CDR1 MNHEY and CDR2 SMNVEV (reference sequence). CDR3 length: 15 amino acids. V lost 2 bases, J lost 0 bases, and 11 bases lay in between. The CDR3 DNA is TGTGCCAGCAGTTTAGAATGGAGGAGCTCCTACGAGCAGTACTTC. Its translation: CASSLEWRSSYEQYF.

This chain links TRBV7-9 with TRBJ2-7; D is ambiguous. Looked up from germline, CDR1 is SEHNR and CDR2 is FQNEAQ (reference sequence). CDR3 length equals 11 residues. The V and J ends lost 4 bases and 3 bases respectively, with 4 bases between them. CDR3 loop: CASSSHYEQYF. The CDR3 nucleotides are TGTGCCAGCAGCTCCCACTACGAGCAGTACTTC. Combining the CDR3 with reference TRBV7-9 and TRBJ2-7 gives the whole variable domain DTGVSQNPRHKITKRGQNVTFRCDPISEHNRLYWYRQTLGQGPEFLTYFQNEAQLEKSRLLSDRFSAERPKGSFSTLEIQRTEQGDSAMYLCASSSHYEQYFGPGTRLTVT.

The rearrangement uses TRBV6-1 and TRBJ2-1; D is unresolved. Germline V gene sequence: CDR1 MNHNS, CDR2 SASEGT. The CDR3 spans 15 residues. The germline V and J ends were trimmed by 7 bases and 0 bases, with 13 bases remaining between them. The chain's CDR3 is CASIPDGVSYNEQFF. The DNA for the CDR3 is TGTGCCAGCATCCCCGACGGCGTCTCCTACAATGAGCAGTTCTTC.

J is TRBJ1-1 and V is TRBV9, with no clear D. This CDR3 spans 18 amino acids. Between the trimmed V and J ends, which lost 0 bases and 2 bases, there was a span of 20 bases. The germline V gene has CDR1 SGDLS and CDR2 YYNGEE. Here the CDR3 DNA reads TGTGCCAGCAGCGTAGACTCAGTGGAGGCAGGAGTTAACACTGAAGCTTTCTTT. Encoded protein: CASSVDSVEAGVNTEAFF.

The chain combines TRBV7-6 with TRBJ1-1; D remains ambiguous. V shed 0 bases and J shed 4 bases, with 12 bases lying between them. CDR1 is SGHVS, CDR2 FNYEAQ, per germline. The CDR3 is 15 amino acids. CDR3 DNA: TGTGCCAGCAGCTTAGCTCAACCGGGTAGCACTGAAGCTTTCTTT. Its translation: CASSLAQPGSTEAFF.

This clone came up a few times. This rearrangement joins TRBV5-4 to TRBJ1-1; D is possibly TRBD1 (5 bases). Per the germline V gene, CDR1 is SGHNT and CDR2 is YYREEE (reference sequence). This CDR3 has 13 residues. Trimming took off 5 bases at V and 5 bases at J, with 13 bases between the two ends. DNA for the CDR3: TGTGCCAGCAGTCCGGACCCAGGGACTGAAGCTTTCTTT. This translates into CASSPDPGTEAFF.

CDR3 sequence: CASSLDGDSDNPYNEQFF. The CDR3, as DNA: TGTGCCAGCAGCTTAGATGGTGATAGCGACAACCCCTACAATGAGCAGTTCTTC. The chain is built from TRBV11-2 and TRBJ2-1; tentatively, D is TRBD2 (5 bases). Trimming removed 0 bases from V and 2 bases from J, with 17 bases in between. The CDR3 loop spans 18 amino acids. Germline CDR1 SGHAT, CDR2 FQNNGV.

The rearrangement uses TRBV2 and TRBJ2-1; D may be TRBD2 (6 bases). The V gene's germline CDR1 is SNHLY and CDR2 FYNNEI. This CDR3 has 13 residues. V was trimmed by 6 bases and J by 8 bases, leaving 14 bases between them. CDR3 region: CASRRLGIDEQFF. In DNA form, the CDR3 reads TGTGCCAGCAGGCGACTAGGTATCGATGAGCAGTTCTTC.